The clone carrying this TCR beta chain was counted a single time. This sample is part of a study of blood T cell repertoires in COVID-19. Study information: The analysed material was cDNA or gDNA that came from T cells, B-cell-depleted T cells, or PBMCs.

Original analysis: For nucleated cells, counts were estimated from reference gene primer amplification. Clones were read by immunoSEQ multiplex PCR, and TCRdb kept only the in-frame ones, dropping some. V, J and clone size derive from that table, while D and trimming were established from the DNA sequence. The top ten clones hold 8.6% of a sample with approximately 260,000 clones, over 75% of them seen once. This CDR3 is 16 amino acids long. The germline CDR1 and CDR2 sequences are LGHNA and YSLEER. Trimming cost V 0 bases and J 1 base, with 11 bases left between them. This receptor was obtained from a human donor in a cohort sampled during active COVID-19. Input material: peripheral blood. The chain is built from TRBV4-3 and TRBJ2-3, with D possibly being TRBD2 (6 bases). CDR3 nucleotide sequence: TGCGCCAGCAGCCAAGAGGGCGGGGCTGGCACAGATACGCAGTATTTT. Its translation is CASSQEGGAGTDTQYF.